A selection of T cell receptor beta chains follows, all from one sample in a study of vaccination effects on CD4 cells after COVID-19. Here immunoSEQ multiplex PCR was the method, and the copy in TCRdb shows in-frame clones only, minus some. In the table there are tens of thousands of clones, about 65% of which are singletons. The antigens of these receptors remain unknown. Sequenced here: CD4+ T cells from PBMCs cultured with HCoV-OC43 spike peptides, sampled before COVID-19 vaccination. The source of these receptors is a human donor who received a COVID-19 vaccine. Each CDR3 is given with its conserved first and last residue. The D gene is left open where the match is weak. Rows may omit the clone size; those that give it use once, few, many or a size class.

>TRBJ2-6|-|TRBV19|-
TGTGCCAGTAGTCAAACGTCAGGGCCCTCTGGGGCCAACGTCCTGACTTTC
CASSQTSGPSGANVLTF
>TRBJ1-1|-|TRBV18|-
TGTGCCAGCTCACCCAATTTGTTAGGGTGGGGGCCTGAAGCTTTCTTT
CASSPNLLGWGPEAFF
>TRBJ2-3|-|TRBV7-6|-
TGTGCCAGCAGCAAGGGGATAGATACGCAGTATTTT
CASSKGIDTQYF
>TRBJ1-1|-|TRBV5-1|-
TGCGCCAGCGGACCGGGGGGGGCCACGAACACTGAAGCTTTCTTT
CASGPGGATNTEAFF
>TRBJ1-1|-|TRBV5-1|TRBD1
TGCGCCAGCAGCAAAGGACAGGGGTCTAAAGCTTTCTTT
CASSKGQGSKAFF
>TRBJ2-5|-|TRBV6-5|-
TGTGCCAGCAGCCGGGGGGCCTGGGAGACCCAGTACTTC
CASSRGAWETQYF
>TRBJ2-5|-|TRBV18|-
TGTGCCAGCTCATCTGGACTCGGCCAAGAGACCCAGTACTTC
CASSSGLGQETQYF
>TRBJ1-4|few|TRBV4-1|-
TGCGCCAGCAAGCAGGGAACAACTAATGAAAAACTGTTTTTT
CASKQGTTNEKLFF
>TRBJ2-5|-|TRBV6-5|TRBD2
TGTGCCAGCAGTTATTCCACTAGCGGGGGAGAGACCCAGTACTTC
CASSYSTSGGETQYF
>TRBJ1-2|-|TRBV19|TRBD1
TGTGCCAGTAGGGACAGGGGGCCCGGCTACACCTTC
CASRDRGPGYTF
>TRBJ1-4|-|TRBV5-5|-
TGTGCCAGCAGCGCGCCCCACAGAGTAAATAATGAAAAACTGTTTTTT
CASSAPHRVNNEKLFF
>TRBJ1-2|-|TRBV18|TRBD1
TGTGCCAGCTCACCCGGGACAGGGTCTTTCTATGGCTACACCTTC
CASSPGTGSFYGYTF
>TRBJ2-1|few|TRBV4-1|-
TGCGCCAGCAGCCGAGAGGGGTCAGGAATATATGAGCAGTTCTTC
CASSREGSGIYEQFF
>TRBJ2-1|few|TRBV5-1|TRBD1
TGCGCCAGCAGCTTGGCTGTGACAGGGGTCAATGAGCAGTTCTTC
CASSLAVTGVNEQFF
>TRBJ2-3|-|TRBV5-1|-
TGCGCCAGCAGCTTGTCTGGCAGCCCTACAGATACGCAGTATTTT
CASSLSGSPTDTQYF
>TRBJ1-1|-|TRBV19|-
TGTGCCAGTAGTAGCCGTACTGAAGCTTTCTTT
CASSSRTEAFF
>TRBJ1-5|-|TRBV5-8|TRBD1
TGTGCCAGCAGTCTCCGGACAGGGTGGGGAGATCAGCCCCAGCATTTT
CASSLRTGWGDQPQHF
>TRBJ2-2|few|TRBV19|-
TGTGCCAGTAGTATAAACGGCGGCAACACCGGGGAGCTGTTTTTT
CASSINGGNTGELFF
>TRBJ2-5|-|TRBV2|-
TGTGCCAGCAGGCCCGCCCCCGGGACAGAGACCCAGTACTTC
CASRPAPGTETQYF
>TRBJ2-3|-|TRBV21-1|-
TGTGCCAGCAGCAAAGATGGGGGACCGTCCACAGATACGCAGTATTTT
CASSKDGGPSTDTQYF
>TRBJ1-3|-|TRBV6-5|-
TGTGCCAGCAGTTTGGACAGAGGAAACACCATATATTTT
CASSLDRGNTIYF
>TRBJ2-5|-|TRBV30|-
TGTGCCTGGAACCTAGCGTGGCGGGAGACCCAGTACTTC
CAWNLAWRETQYF
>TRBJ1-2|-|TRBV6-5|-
TGTGCCAGCAGTTCCGAGACAGGTGGTGGCTACACCTTC
CASSSETGGGYTF
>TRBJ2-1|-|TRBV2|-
TGTGCCAGCATGGACCGAAACAATGAGCAGTTCTTC
CASMDRNNEQFF
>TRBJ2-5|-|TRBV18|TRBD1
TGTGCCAGCTCACCGACAGGGAAACGGGAGACCCAGTACTTC
CASSPTGKRETQYF
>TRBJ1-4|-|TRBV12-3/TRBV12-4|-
TGTGCCAGCAGTTTGGTCCGGAATGAAAAACTGTTTTTT
CASSLVRNEKLFF
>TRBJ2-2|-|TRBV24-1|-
TGTGCCACCAGCCCCGGGGACGCGAACACCGGGGAGCTGTTTTTT
CATSPGDANTGELFF
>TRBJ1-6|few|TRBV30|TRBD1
TGTGCCTGGAGTGAGGCAGGGGGTGGCTCACCCCTCCACTTT
CAWSEAGGGSPLHF
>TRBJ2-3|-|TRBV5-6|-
TGTGCCAGCAGCTTACCACCAGGGCATACGCAGTATTTT
CASSLPPGHTQYF
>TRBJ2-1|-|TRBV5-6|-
TGTGCCAGCAGCTTGCGGGACGGTCTCTACAATGAGCAGTTCTTC
CASSLRDGLYNEQFF
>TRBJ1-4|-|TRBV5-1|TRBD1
TGCGCCAGCAGCTTGGGACAGGGATGGGAAAAACTGTTTTTT
CASSLGQGWEKLFF
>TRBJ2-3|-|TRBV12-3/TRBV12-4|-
TGTGCCAGCAGTTTCTGGGGGGATACGCAGTATTTT
CASSFWGDTQYF
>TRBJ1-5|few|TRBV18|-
TGTGCCAGCTCACCGGTCCATAGCAATCAGCCCCAGCATTTT
CASSPVHSNQPQHF
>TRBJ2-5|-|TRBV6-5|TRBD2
TGTGCCAGCAGTTACTCCGGGGGGGCCAAGGAGACCCAGTACTTC
CASSYSGGAKETQYF
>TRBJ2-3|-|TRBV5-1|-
TGCGCCAGCAGCTTGAATGCGGGCGCTAGCACAGATACGCAGTATTTT
CASSLNAGASTDTQYF
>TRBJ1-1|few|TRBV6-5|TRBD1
TGTGCCAGCAGTTACTCGACAGGGGGTGGCACTGAAGCTTTCTTT
CASSYSTGGGTEAFF
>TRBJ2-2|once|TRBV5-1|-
TGCGCCAGACAAGGGGGTCCCCCAAACACCGGGGAGCTGTTTTTT
CARQGGPPNTGELFF
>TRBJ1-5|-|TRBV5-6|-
TGTGCCAGCAGCTTAACGGGGGCTGGAGTTCAGCCCCAGCATTTT
CASSLTGAGVQPQHF
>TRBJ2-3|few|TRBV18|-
TGTGCCAGCTCACCACAGGACCGCACAGATACGCAGTATTTT
CASSPQDRTDTQYF
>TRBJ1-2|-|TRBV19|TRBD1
TGTGCCAGTAGTATAGGTAAAGGACCAGGGGGCTATGGCTACACCTTC
CASSIGKGPGGYGYTF
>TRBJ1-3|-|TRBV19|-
TGTGCCAGTACTACGGGGTCGGCTGGAAACACCATATATTTT
CASTTGSAGNTIYF
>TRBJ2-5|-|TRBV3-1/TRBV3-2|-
TGTGCCAGCAGCCAAGAAACACCCGATCGACCCAACCGAGAGACCCAGTACTTC
CASSQETPDRPNRETQYF
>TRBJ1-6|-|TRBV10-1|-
TGCGCCAGCAGTGATCTGGAGGAACTGACTGATAATTCACCCCTCCACTTT
CASSDLEELTDNSPLHF
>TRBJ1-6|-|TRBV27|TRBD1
TGTGCCAGCCGGGACAGACTTAATTCACCCCTCCACTTT
CASRDRLNSPLHF
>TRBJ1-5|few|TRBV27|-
TGTGCCAGCACCACCCGACAGGTTAGCAATCAGCCCCAGCATTTT
CASTTRQVSNQPQHF
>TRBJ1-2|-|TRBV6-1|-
TGTGCCAGCAGTGAAACATCGGGTGGCTACACCTTC
CASSETSGGYTF
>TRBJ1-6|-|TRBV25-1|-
TGTGCCAGCAGGGCTGGTTCCTCCTATAATTCACCCCTCCACTTT
CASRAGSSYNSPLHF
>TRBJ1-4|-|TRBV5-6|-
TGTGCCAGCAGCCAGGGGTTAAGGGAAGAAAAACTGTTTTTT
CASSQGLREEKLFF
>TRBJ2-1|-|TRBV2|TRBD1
TGTGCCAGCAGCCGAACAACAGGGGCAAGCTCCTACAATGAGCAGTTCTTC
CASSRTTGASSYNEQFF
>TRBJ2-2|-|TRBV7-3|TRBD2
TGTGCCAGCAGCTTAACGGGGGGGACTACCGGGGAGCTGTTTTTT
CASSLTGGTTGELFF
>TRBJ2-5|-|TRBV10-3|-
TGTGCCATCAGTGGATGGGGTAGCGGTGAGACCCAGTACTTC
CAISGWGSGETQYF
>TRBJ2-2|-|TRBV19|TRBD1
TGTGCCAGTAGTCTTGAGACAGGGGCCGGGGAGCTGTTTTTT
CASSLETGAGELFF
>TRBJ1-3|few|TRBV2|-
TGTGCCAGCTCGATAGCCCCTGGAAACACCATATATTTT
CASSIAPGNTIYF
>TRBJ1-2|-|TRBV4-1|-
TGCGCCAGCAGCCGGACGGACAGCCTATGGGGCTACACCTTC
CASSRTDSLWGYTF
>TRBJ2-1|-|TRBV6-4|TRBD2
TGTGCCAGCAGGGGACTAGCGGGGGGTCCGCAGTTCTTC
CASRGLAGGPQFF
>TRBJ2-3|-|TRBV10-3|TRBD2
TGTGCCATCAGGGCAGCGGGGGGGCCGGTAGATACGCAGTATTTT
CAIRAAGGPVDTQYF
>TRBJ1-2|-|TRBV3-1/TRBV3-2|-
TGTGCCAGCAGCCAAGATAGCCAACACTATGGCTACACCTTC
CASSQDSQHYGYTF